Shown below are 14 T cell receptor beta chains from a single sample sequenced in a study of blood T cell repertoires in COVID-19. Measured with immunoSEQ multiplex PCR; TCRdb has only the in-frame clones, and not every one. The profile covers 300,000 or so clones, with approximately 87% appearing a single time and under 3.5% taken by the ten largest. Sequenced input: peripheral blood. The receptors come from a young woman with COVID-19, enrolled during active disease.

This sequence joins TRBV27 and TRBJ1-1; 12 nucleotides agree with TRBD1. The V segment lost 3 bases and the J segment 1 base; nucleotides outside the gene matches: 6. The CDR3 covers 17 residues. The germline V gene encodes CDR1 MNHEY and CDR2 SMNVEV (reference sequence). In DNA, the CDR3 is TGTGCCAGCAGTTTCGCCGGGACAGGGGGCCCGAACACTGAAGCTTTCTTT. Translated: CASSFAGTGGPNTEAFF.

The rearrangement links TRBV6-5 to TRBJ2-3; D unclear. The CDR3 contains 14 residues. In germline, CDR1 is MNHEY, CDR2 SVGAGI. The V end lost 5 bases, the J end lost 0 bases, and 9 bases lay between the germline ends. CDR3 nucleotide sequence: TGTGCCAGCAGTCTGGTGACTAGCACAGATACGCAGTATTTT. Translated, it gives CASSLVTSTDTQYF.

The V and J genes are TRBV24-1 and TRBJ1-2, with TRBD1 identical over 10 bases. The CDR3 consists of 18 residues. With 3 bases clipped from V and 1 base from J, the junction kept 10 bases outside the gene matches. From germline, CDR1 is KGHDR and CDR2 SFDVKD. The CDR3 loop is CATSDATARTGGNYGYTF. CDR3 bases: TGTGCCACCAGTGATGCGACAGCCAGGACAGGGGGTAACTATGGCTACACCTTC.

This sequence joins TRBV28 and TRBJ1-1; D may be TRBD1 (5 bases). The germline V gene encodes CDR1 MDHEN and CDR2 SYDVKM. The CDR3 is made up of 14 amino acids. V was pared by 8 bases and J by 0 bases, with 13 bases between. CDR3 protein: CASGGGALNTEAFF. The CDR3 DNA sequence: TGTGCCAGCGGTGGAGGGGCATTGAACACTGAAGCTTTCTTT.

The chain links TRBV14 to TRBJ1-1; weak D call: TRBD1 (6 bases). This CDR3 is 17 amino acids long. Germline V CDR1 and CDR2: SGHDN, FVKESK. V was trimmed by 6 bases and J by 1 base, leaving 21 bases between them. The CDR3 spells CASSTWQDSSPNTEAFF. CDR3 DNA: TGTGCCAGCAGTACTTGGCAGGACAGTTCACCGAACACTGAAGCTTTCTTT.

This clone was detected once. The rearrangement links TRBV19 to TRBJ2-7; 10 nucleotides align to TRBD2. V shed 2 bases, J shed 4 bases, and the junction held 2 bases outside the gene matches. Germline lookup yields CDR1 LNHDA and CDR2 SQIVND (reference sequence). This CDR3 contains 14 residues. CDR3 in DNA: TGTGCCAGTAGTATACAGCGGGAGGGATACGAGCAGTACTTC. Its translation: CASSIQREGYEQYF.

The V call is TRBV5-1, the J call TRBJ1-1, with 10 nucleotides matching TRBD1. Trimming at V came to 4 bases and at J to 4 bases, leaving 7 bases not matched to a gene. Germline CDR1 reads SGHRS; CDR2 reads YFSETQ. The CDR3 runs 15 residues. The CDR3 bases are TGCGCCAGCAGCCTGACAGGGGGCAAGGGCACTGAAGCTTTCTTT. It encodes CASSLTGGKGTEAFF.

This rearrangement joins TRBV7-3 to TRBJ1-2; TRBD1 is a possible D gene (5 bases). Germline CDR1 SGHTA, CDR2 FQGTGA. V lost 5 bases and J lost 4, with 11 bases in between. The CDR3 contains 13 residues. The CDR3 protein is CASSGDGGYGYTF. The CDR3 bases are TGTGCCAGCAGCGGGGACGGGGGCTATGGCTACACCTTC.

This chain connects TRBV6-6 to TRBJ2-7; perhaps TRBD1 as D (7 bases). This CDR3 has 16 residues. Looked up from germline, CDR1 is MNHNY and CDR2 is SVGAGI (reference sequence). Trimming shortened V by 2 bases and J by 2 bases, and 16 bases separated the two germline ends. The CDR3 is CASSYRGTVLPYEQYF. The DNA for the CDR3 is TGTGCCAGCAGTTACCGGGGGACAGTATTACCCTACGAGCAGTACTTC.

This chain links TRBV27 with TRBJ2-2, with D possibly being TRBD1 (5 bases). This CDR3 has 15 amino acids. The ends were cut back, 6 bases at V and 5 bases at J, with 16 bases in the middle. CDR1 is MNHEY and CDR2 is SMNVEV in the germline V gene (reference sequence). CDR3 nucleotide sequence: TGTGCCAGCAGCTCCGCCAGGGTAGGAACCGGGGAGCTGTTTTTT. It is translated as CASSSARVGTGELFF.

This clone appeared a few times. The CDR3 DNA sequence: TGTGCCAGCTCAGCATTTAGCGGGTTGAACACCGGGGAGCTGTTTTTT. It yields the protein CASSAFSGLNTGELFF. This chain connects TRBV18 to TRBJ2-2; 7 nucleotides line up with TRBD2. Germline V lookup: CDR1 KGHSH, CDR2 LQKENI. Trimming at V came to 5 bases and at J to 1 base, leaving 7 bases not matched to a gene. CDR3 length: 16 amino acids.

This clone was seen only once. The chain is built from TRBV11-2 and TRBJ2-7, with D possibly TRBD1 on 6 matching bases. V was shortened by 3 bases and J by 2 bases, with 11 bases between the two germline ends. Germline V lookup: CDR1 SGHAT, CDR2 FQNNGV. The CDR3 is made up of 14 amino acids. The CDR3 region has the DNA TGTGCCAGCAGCTTTGCTAACAGGGCCTACGAGCAGTACTTC. Encoded protein: CASSFANRAYEQYF.

A remark on this clone: The germline gene is not matched at one end of the junction; a read error may be the cause. V usage is TRBV5-5 and J usage is TRBJ2-5; D unresolved. The CDR3 runs 16 residues. The V gene's germline CDR1 is SGHKS and CDR2 YYEKEE (reference sequence). DNA for the CDR3: TGTGCCAGCAGGTTGGGTGGGCAGACGTACCAAGAGACCCAGTACTTC. Residues: CASRLGGQTYQETQYF.

This chain uses TRBV27 with TRBJ2-7, with D maybe TRBD1 (5 bases). The germline gives CDR1 MNHEY, CDR2 SMNVEV (reference sequence). The length of the CDR3 is 15 residues. Trimming removed 0 bases at V and 0 bases at J, with 9 bases between. The CDR3 sequence is CASSLSGLSSYEQYF. The CDR3 bases are TGTGCCAGCAGTTTATCGGGGCTCAGCTCCTACGAGCAGTACTTC.